This is a list of T cell receptor beta chains from one sample in a study of shared clonotypes between healthy human individuals. Data came from immunoSEQ multiplex PCR; TCRdb stores just in-frame clones and leaves some out. The sample consists of approximately 110,000 clones, about 67% of them appearing once. The sample comprised memory CD8+ T cells sorted from blood. Receptors originate from a woman in her 30s in good health. Each CDR3 is given with its conserved first and last residue. A D gene is named only where the DNA matches it firmly. Not all rows give a size; the values are once, few, many and, for expanded clones, a class.

J gene | CDR3 length | clone size | V gene | D gene | CDR3 protein | CDR3 DNA
TRBJ2-1 | 14 | many | TRBV6-1 | - | CATSLEQGKNEQFF | TGTGCCACTAGCCTTGAACAGGGAAAAAATGAGCAGTTCTTC
TRBJ2-1 | 14 | - | TRBV6-5 | TRBD2 | CASRGLAGGNEQFF | TGTGCCAGCAGAGGACTAGCGGGTGGCAATGAGCAGTTCTTC
TRBJ1-6 | 16 | - | TRBV5-1 | TRBD1 | CASSLQGNFYNSPLHF | TGCGCCAGCAGCTTACAGGGGAATTTTTATAATTCACCCCTCCACTTT
TRBJ1-1 | 11 | - | TRBV6-5 | - | CASSYSSEAFF | TGTGCCAGCAGTTACTCATCTGAAGCTTTCTTT
TRBJ1-1 | 14 | many | TRBV25-1 | - | CASSESRGNTEAFF | TGTGCCAGCAGTGAATCTAGGGGGAACACTGAAGCTTTCTTT
TRBJ1-3 | 19 | - | TRBV9 | - | CASSPREDQKGYSGNTIYF | TGTGCCAGCAGCCCCCGCGAGGACCAGAAAGGATACTCTGGAAACACCATATATTTT
TRBJ2-7 | 18 | - | TRBV13 | - | CASSLGGRGGRGSYEQYF | TGTGCCAGCAGCTTAGGCGGAAGGGGTGGCAGGGGATCCTACGAGCAGTACTTC
TRBJ2-7 | 14 | - | TRBV9 | - | CASSVSGTGYEQYF | TGTGCCAGCAGCGTTAGCGGGACAGGCTACGAGCAGTACTTC
TRBJ2-7 | 15 | - | TRBV11-2 | - | CASSFPGTGFYEQYF | TGTGCCAGCAGCTTTCCCGGCACGGGGTTCTACGAGCAGTACTTC
TRBJ2-5 | 16 | - | TRBV15 | TRBD1 | CATSRATGTGVETQYF | TGTGCCACCAGCAGAGCCACCGGGACAGGGGTAGAGACCCAGTACTTC
TRBJ1-2 | 14 | - | TRBV4-1 | - | CASSQHRVFSGYTF | TGCGCCAGCAGCCAACATAGGGTCTTCAGTGGCTACACCTTC
TRBJ2-1 | 14 | - | TRBV28 | - | CASIQGTEYNEQFF | TGTGCCAGCATTCAGGGGACTGAATACAATGAGCAGTTCTTC
TRBJ2-3 | 13 | - | TRBV4-1 | - | CASSQQVGDTQYF | TGCGCCAGCAGCCAGCAGGTGGGAGATACGCAGTATTTT
TRBJ2-7 | 14 | few | TRBV10-3 | - | CAIRPTDGGHEQYF | TGTGCCATCAGACCTACCGACGGTGGACACGAGCAGTACTTC
TRBJ2-7 | 13 | - | TRBV7-2 | - | CASSSGRTYEQYF | TGTGCCAGCAGCTCCGGACGAACCTACGAGCAGTACTTC
TRBJ2-5 | 16 | - | TRBV28 | - | CASSFRRDETKETQYF | TGTGCCAGCAGTTTCCGAAGGGACGAAACGAAAGAGACCCAGTACTTC
TRBJ1-1 | 14 | - | TRBV7-2 | - | CASRPDRFSTEAFF | TGTGCCAGCAGGCCCGACAGATTTTCGACTGAAGCTTTCTTT
TRBJ2-7 | 12 | - | TRBV6-1 | - | CASGGVAYEQYF | TGTGCCAGCGGCGGGGTCGCCTACGAGCAGTACTTC
TRBJ2-7 | 14 | - | TRBV11-2 | - | CASTLYKGTYEQYF | TGTGCCAGCACCCTCTATAAGGGAACCTACGAGCAGTACTTC
TRBJ2-5 | 13 | - | TRBV27 | - | CASSGLSGETQYF | TGTGCCAGCAGCGGGCTCTCGGGGGAGACCCAGTACTTC
TRBJ2-2 | 16 | - | TRBV4-1 | - | CASSQENGRGPGELFF | TGCGCCAGCAGCCAAGAAAACGGGAGAGGCCCCGGGGAGCTGTTTTTT
TRBJ2-1 | 14 | - | TRBV5-6 | TRBD2 | CASSNPGLALEQFF | TGTGCCAGCAGCAATCCGGGACTAGCTCTTGAGCAGTTCTTC
TRBJ2-7 | 11 | - | TRBV6-5 | - | CAISPGLEQYF | TGTGCCATCAGTCCGGGACTCGAGCAGTACTTC
TRBJ2-3 | 13 | - | TRBV7-8 | - | CASSPPGSSPQYF | TGTGCCAGCAGCCCCCCCGGGTCTAGCCCGCAGTATTTT
TRBJ2-2 | 17 | many | TRBV7-3 | TRBD2 | CASSVGLAGGPGGELFF | TGTGCCAGCAGCGTGGGACTAGCGGGAGGGCCCGGCGGGGAGCTGTTTTTT
TRBJ2-5 | 18 | - | TRBV15 | - | CATSRDGIASPRVETQYF | TGTGCCACCAGCAGAGATGGAATAGCGTCCCCAAGGGTGGAGACCCAGTACTTC
TRBJ1-1 | 12 | - | TRBV29-1 | TRBD1 | CSADRGNTEAFF | TGCAGCGCAGACAGGGGGAACACTGAAGCTTTCTTT
TRBJ2-7 | 14 | - | TRBV7-9 | TRBD2 | CASSLGLNSYEQYF | TGTGCCAGCAGCTTGGGACTAAATAGCTACGAGCAGTACTTC
TRBJ1-4 | 15 | - | TRBV5-1 | - | CASSLTSGPVEKLFF | TGCGCCAGCAGCCTCACCTCGGGGCCAGTGGAAAAACTGTTTTTT
TRBJ2-2 | 18 | few | TRBV5-1 | TRBD2 | CASSLVGLAGDETGELFF | TGCGCCAGCAGCTTGGTGGGACTAGCGGGAGACGAGACCGGGGAGCTGTTTTTT
TRBJ2-5 | 16 | - | TRBV5-1 | TRBD2 | CASSVGLAAYQETQYF | TGCGCCAGCAGCGTCGGACTAGCGGCGTACCAAGAGACCCAGTACTTC
TRBJ2-1 | 14 | - | TRBV18 | - | CASSPEGPLNEQFF | TGTGCCAGCTCACCAGAGGGTCCCCTCAATGAGCAGTTCTTC
TRBJ2-7 | 13 | - | TRBV28 | - | CASESYRFHEQYF | TGTGCCAGTGAGTCTTATCGCTTCCACGAGCAGTACTTC
TRBJ2-7 | 16 | - | TRBV28 | - | CASSPRTEAYLDEQYF | TGTGCCAGCAGTCCCCGGACGGAGGCTTACTTGGACGAGCAGTACTTC
TRBJ2-3 | 18 | - | TRBV4-1 | - | CASSQDRVSTSRWDTQYF | TGCGCCAGCAGCCAAGATCGGGTGTCGACAAGTCGGTGGGATACGCAGTATTTT
TRBJ2-7 | 11 | medium-sized | TRBV25-1 | - | CASSDHRAENF | TGTGCCAGCAGTGATCACCGGGCGGAAAACTTC
TRBJ2-7 | 13 | - | TRBV5-4 | - | CASSAPGEMEQYF | TGCGCCAGCAGCGCCCCGGGGGAGATGGAGCAGTACTTC
TRBJ2-3 | 16 | - | TRBV11-2 | - | CASSLGYSLPTDTQYF | TGTGCCAGCAGCTTAGGGTACTCCCTCCCTACAGATACGCAGTATTTT
TRBJ2-2 | 14 | - | TRBV29-1 | - | CSVEGTNGAGELFF | TGCAGCGTTGAAGGGACTAACGGTGCCGGGGAGCTGTTTTTT
TRBJ1-5 | 15 | - | TRBV19 | - | CASSISGPSGQPQHF | TGTGCCAGTAGTATTTCAGGGCCTTCGGGGCAGCCCCAGCATTTT
TRBJ2-7 | 14 | - | TRBV7-6 | - | CASSLQAGSYEQYF | TGTGCCAGCAGCCTCCAAGCGGGCAGCTACGAGCAGTACTTC
TRBJ2-1 | 15 | - | TRBV7-8 | - | CASSSLLPLYNEQFF | TGTGCCAGCAGCTCCCTATTACCCCTCTACAATGAGCAGTTCTTC
TRBJ1-1 | 14 | - | TRBV28 | TRBD1 | CASTSGQMNTEAFF | TGTGCCAGCACCTCGGGACAGATGAACACTGAAGCTTTCTTT
TRBJ2-7 | 12 | - | TRBV28 | - | CASEGIGYEQYF | TGTGCCAGCGAAGGAATAGGTTACGAGCAGTACTTC
TRBJ1-1 | 13 | - | TRBV5-1 | - | CASSFRQGTEAFF | TGCGCCAGCAGCTTCAGGCAGGGCACTGAAGCTTTCTTT
TRBJ2-7 | 14 | - | TRBV7-2 | - | CASSYYRNEGEQYF | TGTGCCAGCAGCTACTACAGGAATGAGGGCGAGCAGTACTTC
TRBJ2-1 | 15 | - | TRBV19 | - | CASSTTVLSYNEQFF | TGTGCCAGTAGTACGACAGTCCTTTCCTACAATGAGCAGTTCTTC
TRBJ2-3 | 14 | many | TRBV6-4 | TRBD2 | CASSESSGSDTQYF | TGTGCCAGCAGTGAATCGAGCGGGAGTGATACGCAGTATTTT
TRBJ1-1 | 16 | - | TRBV5-1 | - | CASRSKYGGSNTEAFF | TGCGCCAGCAGGTCTAAATACGGGGGATCGAACACTGAAGCTTTCTTT
TRBJ2-5 | 13 | - | TRBV27 | - | CASSLSPTETQYF | TGTGCCAGCAGTTTATCCCCCACGGAGACCCAGTACTTC
TRBJ1-5 | 17 | - | TRBV4-1 | - | CASSHFFGGAFNQPQHF | TGCGCCAGCAGCCATTTTTTCGGAGGTGCCTTTAATCAGCCCCAGCATTTT
TRBJ2-7 | 15 | - | TRBV18 | - | CASSPMAGRNSEQYF | TGTGCCAGCTCACCGATGGCAGGGAGGAATAGCGAGCAGTACTTC
TRBJ2-1 | 17 | once | TRBV7-8 | TRBD1 | CASSVRDRVIAYNEQFF | TGTGCCAGCAGCGTCCGGGACAGGGTTATCGCCTACAATGAGCAGTTCTTC
TRBJ2-3 | 17 | few | TRBV25-1 | TRBD2 | CASESTGLAAVTDTQYF | TGTGCCAGCGAAAGCACGGGACTAGCGGCCGTTACAGATACGCAGTATTTT
TRBJ2-1 | 16 | - | TRBV7-2 | TRBD2 | CASSFVAGGAYNEQFF | TGTGCCAGCAGCTTTGTAGCGGGAGGCGCCTACAATGAGCAGTTCTTC
TRBJ2-2 | 15 | - | TRBV4-1 | - | CASSSGDRPTGELFF | TGCGCCAGCAGCTCAGGCGACAGGCCGACCGGGGAGCTGTTTTTT
TRBJ2-3 | 17 | - | TRBV28 | TRBD2 | CASSLSVLAGFTDTQYF | TGTGCCAGCAGTTTATCGGTACTAGCGGGGTTCACAGATACGCAGTATTTT